The text below deals with one TCR beta chain. Its antigen remains unknown. The source of the sample is a study of cytomegalovirus exposure and HLA in healthy donors. Study-level results: Listed as cytomegalovirus-associated were 150 to 200 TCR beta chains.

The PCR made use of 60 Vbeta and 13 Jbeta primers. Only in-frame clones appear in the TCRdb table, and some are missing; sequencing was by immunoSEQ multiplex PCR. The repertoire holds nearly 80,000 clones, with almost 80% as singletons. Sequencing used PBMCs. This receptor was taken from a woman between 35 and 50 years old in good health and CMV-seropositive.

CDR3 sequence: CASSSDSGIKNIQYF. CDR3 nucleotide sequence: TGTGCCAGCAGCTCCGATAGCGGGATAAAAAACATTCAGTACTTC. V gene TRBV7-2 combines with J gene TRBJ2-4, with 8 positions matching TRBD2. Germline V CDR1 and CDR2: SGHTA, FQGNSA. The length of the CDR3 is 15 residues. Unmatched junction bases numbered 6, after V lost 4 bases and J lost 4 bases. The full variable domain, in which reference TRBV7-2 and TRBJ2-4 provide the parts outside the CDR3, is GAGVSQSPSNKVTEKGKDVELRCDPISGHTALYWYRQSLGQGLEFLIYFQGNSAPDKSGLPSDRFSAERTGGSVSTLTIQRTQQEDSAVYLCASSSDSGIKNIQYFGAGTRLSVL.